A single T cell receptor (beta chain) is shown here with its context. Its antigen is currently unknown. V was pared by 0 bases and J by 8 bases, with 10 bases of the junction left unmatched. Germline CDR1 reads KGHDR; CDR2 reads SFDVKD. The CDR3 length is 16 residues. The record originates from a study of blood T cells in healthy people across ages. Overall study results and limits: As age increased, TCR beta diversity per million T cells fell in a roughly linear fashion. Observed TCR beta diversity showed a strong correlation with the percentage of naive T cells as measured by flow cytometry. It was held that the diversity estimates obtained from one million T cells were underestimates.

PBMCs were isolated at a quantity of at least 6.5 million per sample. The second PCR ran 7 to 11 cycles with a sample-barcoded 5' primer and J-beta primers. Each CDR3 protein is one row after TCRdb ran MiXCR on the 5' RACE reads. In the table there are roughly 500,000 distinct CDR3 sequences, 25% to 30% of which are singletons. The gene calls are TRBV24-1 and TRBJ2-3; 7 bases map to TRBD1. Sample: blood. This TCR was sampled from a woman in her sixties or seventies in good health. The CDR3 sequence is CATSDLGQAKPGTQYF. The CDR3 DNA reads as TGTGCCACCAGTGATTTGGGACAGGCCAAGCCAGGTACGCAGTATTTT.